This TCR beta chain was recorded in a study of T cell responses to AZD1222 COVID-19 vaccine. Study in general: Pooled samples include second doses given at about 4 or 12 weeks.

Per germline, CDR1 SGHTA and CDR2 FQGNSA. The V segment lost 5 bases and the J segment 7 bases; nucleotides outside the gene matches: 10. There are 15 residues in the CDR3. The protocol was immunoSEQ multiplex PCR, while the TCRdb copy is restricted to in-frame clones and leaves out a portion. This sample has about 97,000 clones, with more than 85% found just once. The chain couples TRBV7-2 to TRBJ2-1, with 8 bases matching TRBD1. This TCR derives from an adult in good health. The sample in question was peripheral blood, obtained on day 0 of AZD1222 vaccination. Here the CDR3 reads CASSPWTGPGNEQFF. The CDR3 bases are TGTGCCAGCAGCCCTTGGACAGGGCCAGGGAATGAGCAGTTCTTC. Drawing the rest from reference TRBV7-2 and TRBJ2-1, the complete variable domain is GAGVSQSPSNKVTEKGKDVELRCDPISGHTALYWYRQSLGQGLEFLIYFQGNSAPDKSGLPSDRFSAERTGGSVSTLTIQRTQQEDSAVYLCASSPWTGPGNEQFFGPGTRLTVL.